The 24 T cell receptor beta chains in this list originate from one sample, sequenced in a study of cytomegalovirus exposure and HLA in healthy donors. Here immunoSEQ multiplex PCR was the method, and the copy in TCRdb shows in-frame clones only, minus some. Among roughly 98,000 clones listed, around nine tenths were seen once. Sequences were obtained from PBMCs. The origin of the receptors is a woman aged 25 to 39 in good health and CMV-seronegative.

This chain links TRBV19 with TRBJ2-1, with 11 bases identical to TRBD2. The ends lost 3 bases at V and 10 bases at J; junction bases unmatched: 8. Germline V gene data show CDR1 as LNHDA and CDR2 as SQIVND (reference sequence). The CDR3 consists of 15 residues. CDR3 sequence (DNA): TGTGCCAGTAGTATCAGTAGCGGGGGGGCCCGGGAGCAGTTCTTC. Translated, it gives CASSISSGGAREQFF.

V usage is TRBV11-2 and J usage is TRBJ2-3; D is ambiguous. Looked up from germline, CDR1 is SGHAT and CDR2 is FQNNGV. The CDR3 length is 12 residues. Trimming left V 4 bases short and J 9 bases short, with 11 bases between. The CDR3 coding sequence is TGTGCCAGCAGCTCCACCAGATACACGCAGTATTTT. It encodes CASSSTRYTQYF.

The chain is built from TRBV11-2 and TRBJ1-5, with D hard to call. Deletions cut 4 bases from V and 0 bases from J, with 10 bases between. Germline V gives CDR1 SGHAT, CDR2 FQNNGV. The CDR3 contains 15 residues. The CDR3 nucleotides read TGTGCCAGCAGCTATACACCCGATAGCAATCAGCCCCAGCATTTT. This encodes CASSYTPDSNQPQHF.

The CDR3 is CASSLASTSPGNTIYF. The CDR3 bases are TGTGCCAGCAGCTTAGCCTCGACATCACCTGGAAACACCATATATTTT. The chain is built from TRBV7-6 and TRBJ1-3, with unresolved D. V lost 0 bases and J lost 2, with 11 bases in between. The CDR3 has 16 amino acids. The germline V gene encodes CDR1 SGHVS and CDR2 FNYEAQ.

V gene TRBV29-1 combines with J gene TRBJ2-3; 11 nucleotides match TRBD2. V was pared by 3 bases and J by 7 bases, with 12 bases of the junction left unmatched. Germline V gives CDR1 SQVTM, CDR2 ANQGSEA. The length of the CDR3 is 16 residues. Here the CDR3 reads CSVDVIAGGFGNTQYF. The CDR3 nucleotides are TGCAGCGTTGATGTCATAGCGGGGGGGTTCGGGAATACGCAGTATTTT.

This clone was seen a handful of times. The chain carries TRBV18 and TRBJ1-6; D not certain. CDR1 KGHSH and CDR2 LQKENI come from the germline V gene. The CDR3 runs to 18 residues. With 1 base removed from V and 6 bases from J, the gap between germline ends came to 19 bases. CDR3 in DNA: TGTGCCAGCTCACCACAGCCCCGAGATCTCCTCACTAATTCACCCCTCCACTTT. Translated: CASSPQPRDLLTNSPLHF.

The chain uses TRBV5-8 and TRBJ1-2, with 7 bases that match TRBD1. In germline, CDR1 is SGHTS, CDR2 YDEGEE. The length of the CDR3 is 17 residues. With V trimmed by 4 bases and J by 6 bases, 18 bases remained unmatched. The CDR3 loop reads CASSPLDRDRALHGYTF. The CDR3 DNA sequence: TGTGCCAGCAGCCCCCTCGACCGGGACAGAGCCCTCCATGGCTACACCTTC. Filled out from reference TRBV5-8 and TRBJ1-2, the complete variable domain reads EAGVTQSPTHLIKTRGQQATLRCSPISGHTSVYWYQQALGLGLQFLLWYDEGEERNRGNFPPRFSGRQFPNYSSELNVNALELEDSALYLCASSPLDRDRALHGYTFGSGTRLTVV.

This CDR3 is CASSLGTARETQYF. DNA for the CDR3: TGTGCCAGCAGCTTGGGCACCGCCAGGGAGACCCAGTACTTC. This chain joins TRBV13 and TRBJ2-5; no definite D call. Germline V gene data show CDR1 as PRHDT and CDR2 as FYEKMQ (reference sequence). The CDR3 consists of 14 residues. V was clipped by 3 bases and J by 5 bases, with 13 bases between them.

This clone appeared a single time. This rearrangement joins TRBV5-1 to TRBJ1-6; 10 bases line up with TRBD1. The germline V gene encodes CDR1 SGHRS and CDR2 YFSETQ. V shed 4 bases, J shed 8 bases, and the junction held 3 bases outside the gene matches. The CDR3 length is 14 residues. The CDR3 bases are TGCGCCAGCAGCCAGGGACAGGGGTATTCACCCCTCCACTTT. Its protein is CASSQGQGYSPLHF.

J is TRBJ1-1 and V is TRBV28; the D gene is possibly TRBD1 (5 bases). V was cut by 7 bases and J by 1 base, with 16 bases left in between. Per the germline V gene, CDR1 is MDHEN and CDR2 is SYDVKM. This CDR3 has 15 amino acids. The CDR3 sequence is CASITRVLRNTEAFF. For the CDR3, the DNA is TGTGCCAGCATTACCAGGGTTCTTAGGAACACTGAAGCTTTCTTT.

A single count supports this clone. The chain uses TRBV4-2 and TRBJ1-1, with 11 bases fitting TRBD1. V was pared by 4 bases and J by 0 bases, with 4 bases of the junction left unmatched. Germline loops: CDR1 LGHNA, CDR2 YNFKEQ. This CDR3 has 16 amino acids. The CDR3 loop reads CASSRGTGGMNTEAFF. CDR3 DNA: TGTGCCAGCAGCCGGGGGACAGGGGGAATGAACACTGAAGCTTTCTTT.

V and J are TRBV4-3 and TRBJ2-1, with 7 bases matching TRBD2. With V trimmed by 1 base and J by 12 bases, 3 bases remained unmatched. CDR3 size: 12 residues. Germline CDR1 reads LGHNA; CDR2 reads YSLEER. CDR3 coding DNA: TGCGCCAGCAGCCAAGGGGAGGGGCCGCAGTTCTTC. It codes for CASSQGEGPQFF.

The rearrangement joins TRBV2 to TRBJ1-5; the D is unclear. The CDR3 totals 15 residues. The germline V gene encodes CDR1 SNHLY and CDR2 FYNNEI. V lost 3 bases, J lost 3 bases, and 12 bases lay in between. The CDR3, as DNA: TGTGCCAGCAGTGAGGGAGAGATTTCCAATCAGCCCCAGCATTTT. It translates to CASSEGEISNQPQHF.

The CDR3 sequence is CASSEAASGGAPYNEQFF. The CDR3 coding sequence is TGTGCCAGCAGTGAAGCGGCTAGCGGGGGGGCCCCCTACAATGAGCAGTTCTTC. The V and J genes are TRBV6-1 and TRBJ2-1, with 12 bases that match TRBD2. The CDR3 is made up of 18 amino acids. Germline CDR1 reads MNHNS; CDR2 reads SASEGT. Trimming at V came to 0 bases and at J to 2 bases, leaving 5 bases not matched to a gene.

The chain has TRBV19 and TRBJ2-7; TRBD2 might be the D (5 bases). This CDR3 has 12 amino acids. Trimming shortened V by 5 bases and J by 3 bases, and 8 bases separated the two germline ends. Looked up from germline, CDR1 is LNHDA and CDR2 is SQIVND (reference sequence). CDR3 protein: CASSGDYYEQYF. The CDR3, as DNA: TGTGCCAGTAGTGGCGACTACTACGAGCAGTACTTC.

This clone was counted once. The chain links TRBV10-1 to TRBJ1-2, with 10 positions matching TRBD1. Germline trimming cut 6 bases from V and 11 bases from J; bases unmatched to any gene: 9. There are 13 residues in the CDR3. Germline CDR1 WNHNN, CDR2 SYGVQD (reference sequence). The CDR3 loop reads CASSPDRGLPYTF. CDR3 bases: TGCGCCAGCAGCCCGGACAGGGGGTTACCTTACACCTTC.

The chain employs TRBV10-3 and TRBJ2-1; possibly TRBD2 for D (5 bases). The V and J ends lost 3 bases and 9 bases respectively, with 9 bases between them. The CDR3 loop spans 12 amino acids. The germline V gene encodes CDR1 ENHRY and CDR2 SYGVKD. The CDR3 region is CAISDSRGEQFF. The CDR3, as DNA: TGTGCCATCAGTGACAGTCGGGGTGAGCAGTTCTTC.

The rearrangement uses TRBV9 and TRBJ1-2, with 7 nucleotides matching TRBD1. Germline V gives CDR1 SGDLS, CDR2 YYNGEE. The CDR3 loop spans 13 amino acids. J lost 5 bases, V lost 0 bases, and 1 base had no gene match. The CDR3 region has the DNA TGTGCCAGCAGCGTAGACAGGGGATATGGCTACACCTTC. Amino acids: CASSVDRGYGYTF.

This chain joins TRBV7-9 and TRBJ2-7, with a weak D call TRBD1 (6 bases). The CDR3 runs 12 residues. Deletions cut 8 bases from V and 9 bases from J, with 17 bases between. Germline loops: CDR1 SEHNR, CDR2 FQNEAQ (reference sequence). CDR3 in amino acids: CASAGTMNRQYF. The CDR3 coding sequence is TGTGCCAGCGCCGGGACAATGAATAGGCAGTACTTC.

The V and J genes are TRBV4-2 and TRBJ2-7, with 8 bases lining up with TRBD1. V shed 5 bases and J 3 bases; nucleotides not matched to a gene: 12. This CDR3 comprises 16 residues. CDR1 is LGHNA and CDR2 is YNFKEQ in the germline V gene. The chain's CDR3 is CASSNTGTGSFYEQYF. The CDR3 DNA follows: TGTGCCAGCAGCAACACCGGGACAGGTTCCTTCTACGAGCAGTACTTC.

The gene calls are TRBV6-1 and TRBJ1-2, with 9 bases fitting TRBD1. The length of the CDR3 is 16 residues. Germline assignment: CDR1 MNHNS and CDR2 SASEGT. Trimming removed 3 bases from V and 6 bases from J; junction bases left unmatched: 11. The CDR3 spells CASSDVTGGPMNGYTF. For the CDR3, the DNA is TGTGCCAGCAGTGACGTCACAGGGGGCCCTATGAATGGCTACACCTTC.

The chain has TRBV27 and TRBJ2-1; TRBD2 agrees at 7 bases. Trimming removed 7 bases from V and 2 bases from J; junction bases left unmatched: 8. The CDR3 extends over 15 amino acids. The germline V gene has CDR1 MNHEY and CDR2 SMNVEV (reference sequence). The CDR3, as DNA: TGTGCCAGCACCTTACGGGGGGTTACCTACAATGAGCAGTTCTTC. This translates into CASTLRGVTYNEQFF.

J is TRBJ2-7 and V is TRBV5-1; 10 nucleotides align to TRBD1. Germline lookup yields CDR1 SGHRS and CDR2 YFSETQ. Trimming cost V 4 bases and J 3 bases; bases outside gene matches: 10. The CDR3 is 16 residues long. The CDR3 DNA is TGCGCCAGCAGCCCCGGGACAGGGGAGGCCCACTACGAGCAGTACTTC. Amino acid sequence: CASSPGTGEAHYEQYF.

The chain employs TRBV5-1 and TRBJ2-3; D perhaps matches TRBD1 (5 bases). In germline, CDR1 is SGHRS, CDR2 YFSETQ. V dropped 4 bases and J dropped 1 base, with 10 bases sitting between them. The CDR3 consists of 14 residues. CDR3 coding DNA: TGCGCCAGCAGCAGGGGCGAGGGCACAGATACGCAGTATTTT. Its translation is CASSRGEGTDTQYF.